These 3 T cell receptor beta chains were all obtained from the same sample, sequenced in a study of long-term antiretroviral therapy in people with HIV (dated by TCRdb to the early 2020s). Sequencing of the TRB variable region was done with the immunoSEQ hsTCRB v3.0 assay at survey level resolution. TCRdb mirrors the immuneACCESS table, restricted to in-frame sequences. Some clones are absent from its copies; in checked studies, under half trace to an unresolved V gene, and the reason for the others is unknown. Within this sample are 39,000 or so clones, with roughly 82% of them counted one time only. About 6% of the sample rests with the top ten. The specimen was unsorted PBMCs, collected 0.6 years after starting antiretroviral therapy. The receptors shown here come from a man aged 18-30 years with HIV.

The chain couples TRBV27 to TRBJ2-7; D is unresolved. This CDR3 region has 13 residues. V was trimmed by 2 bases and J by 2 bases, leaving 7 bases between them. In germline, CDR1 is MNHEY, CDR2 SMNVEV (reference sequence). The CDR3 DNA is TGTGCCAGCAGTTTAAAGCCTCCCTACGAGCAGTACTTC. This encodes CASSLKPPYEQYF.

J is TRBJ2-3 and V is TRBV6-5, with 8 bases aligning to TRBD1. CDR1 and CDR2 (germline): MNHEY, SVGAGI. After removal of 6 bases from V and 2 bases from J, the junction contained 4 bases not matched to a gene. This CDR3 contains 14 residues. As DNA, the CDR3 is TGTGCCAGCAGGACAGGGGCAACCACAGATACGCAGTATTTT. This gives the protein CASRTGATTDTQYF.

The DNA for the CDR3 is TGTGCCAGCAGTCCCTATACTAGCGGGAGTTACGAGCAGTACTTC. It codes for CASSPYTSGSYEQYF. The V gene is TRBV6-5, the J gene TRBJ2-7; 11 bases are shared with TRBD2. J was trimmed by 4 bases and V by 5 bases; bases with no gene match: 7. The CDR3 runs 15 residues. From germline, CDR1 is MNHEY and CDR2 SVGAGI.